A single sample is the source of the 5 T cell receptor beta chains below, sequenced in a study of T cell changes during pregnancy in multiple sclerosis. Profiled with immunoSEQ multiplex PCR; TCRdb holds only in-frame clones, not every one. The top ten clones hold 7% to 10% of a sample with some 47,000 clones, 75% to 90% of them seen once. Here the sequenced sample was CD8+ T cells from peripheral blood mononuclear cells, taken in the second trimester of pregnancy. The receptors here all came from a female donor with multiple sclerosis, enrolled in a pregnancy study.

The chain has TRBV6-1 and TRBJ1-1, with D perhaps TRBD1 (5 bases). V lost 7 bases to trimming and J lost 6 bases, with 21 bases between them. This CDR3 region has 15 residues. Germline values: CDR1 MNHNS, CDR2 SASEGT. The CDR3 here is CASTPLGGSTAEAFF. CDR3 nucleotide sequence: TGTGCCAGCACCCCCCTGGGGGGGTCGACGGCTGAAGCTTTCTTT.

This sequence joins TRBV9 and TRBJ2-7, with 7 bases that match TRBD2. Germline CDR1 and CDR2: SGDLS and YYNGEE. This CDR3 is built from 14 residues. V was pared by 4 bases and J by 3 bases, with 7 bases of the junction left unmatched. The CDR3 protein is CASSPWGGIYEQYF. CDR3 coding DNA: TGTGCCAGCAGCCCGTGGGGAGGGATCTACGAGCAGTACTTC.

The J gene is TRBJ2-1, the V gene TRBV7-9; D might be TRBD1 (6 bases). V gave up 0 bases and J gave up 1 base, with 7 bases separating them. CDR1 and CDR2 from the germline V gene are SEHNR and FQNEAQ (reference sequence). This CDR3 has 15 residues. The CDR3: CASSLAGASYNEQFF. As DNA, the CDR3 is TGTGCCAGCAGCTTAGCGGGGGCGTCCTACAATGAGCAGTTCTTC.

The chain is built from TRBV11-2 and TRBJ2-2; 10 bases agree with TRBD2. This CDR3 has 14 amino acids. Germline V gives CDR1 SGHAT, CDR2 FQNNGV. V was clipped by 5 bases and J by 6 bases; unmatched bases: 3. Here the CDR3 DNA reads TGTGCCAGCAGCCCTCTAGCGGGGGCCGGGGAGCTGTTTTTT. As protein: CASSPLAGAGELFF.

The chain combines TRBV7-2 with TRBJ2-5; the D gene is possibly TRBD2 (5 bases). Germline CDR1 SGHTA, CDR2 FQGNSA. The CDR3 has 16 amino acids. With 5 bases removed from V and 7 bases from J, the gap between germline ends came to 23 bases. CDR3 region: CASSLKAVRKLGTQYF. The CDR3 DNA follows: TGTGCCAGCAGCCTAAAAGCGGTCCGTAAGTTAGGGACCCAGTACTTC.